This TCR beta chain originates from a study of cytomegalovirus exposure and HLA in healthy donors (dated by TCRdb to about 2017). General notes on the study: According to a later analysis, the 120 or so validation repertoires were produced on the same platform as the roughly 600 repertoires of the first cohort. The study was designed to test whether signatures of past pathogen exposure could be identified by cataloging public T cell receptors. The study combined high-throughput TCR immunosequencing, statistical association of individual TCRs with disease status, and machine learning to predict cytomegalovirus infection status. Along with the approximately 700-subject first cohort, a separate validation cohort of some 130 different subjects was used.

The investigation overall reported the following: While some public TCRs were present in many individuals, most TCR sequences turned up only very rarely across donors. The validation cohort had no HLA typing available for a later analysis, so co-occurrence within that cohort was assessed over all 120 or so repertoires. The study listed approximately 150 TCR beta chains as associated with cytomegalovirus. In vitro tests confirmed that three of the cytomegalovirus-associated TCR beta chains recognize cytomegalovirus antigens. In a later analysis, TCRs clustered in the first cohort were found to also tend to co-occur in the 120 or so validation repertoires, with approximately 95% of cluster scores above 0. It was suggested by the authors that the approach could potentially be generalized to other disease states and immunological phenotypes. The classifier was reported to diagnose cytomegalovirus status with high specificity and sensitivity in both the original cohort and the validation cohort.

Separate from the approximately 670-subject first cohort, the validation cohort of about 120 subjects was the group to which the donors belonged. On this clone: The target of this receptor is not known. No base qualities exist here, and no much larger clone lies one base off it.

The germline V gene (reference sequence) supplies CDR1 PRHDT and CDR2 FYEKMQ. V loses 3 bases, J loses 2 bases, and the germline ends lie 5 bases apart. From the cysteine up to the phenylalanine, the CDR3 has a length of 14 residues. The retained sequence is limited to the CDR3, 42 bases, with the frame set at the first base. The library was prepared using the immunoSEQ multiplex PCR assay. On the study's bioinformatics: A statistical classification framework was built for diagnosing cytomegalovirus status from the catalog of TCR beta chain sequences. TCRdb obtained this table from immuneACCESS and retained in-frame rearrangements with V and J assigned. These tables miss some clones; where compared with another copy, unresolved V genes account for less than half of the shortfall, and the remainder is unexplained. Clonal size and the V and J genes are those of that table, whereas D and trimming came from the DNA. The table for this sample lists roughly 90,000 clones; roughly 92% of them were counted only once. The ten top clones hold around 1.1% of the sample.

The sequence was obtained from a woman aged 25 to 45 in good health and CMV-seropositive. Sequencing was carried out using PBMCs. The V and J genes are TRBV13 and TRBJ2-6; the D gene lacks a confident call. The base sequence is TGTGCCAGCAGCTTCCAGGCTGGGGCCAACGTCCTGACTTTC. Translated, this gives CASSFQAGANVLTF.